This TCR beta chain was identified during a study of T cell responses to AZD1222 COVID-19 vaccine. Study conclusions and caveats: Baseline serology detected seropositivity in only a handful of AZD1222 recipients. The donors showed a predominance of white British ancestry and of females, with possible underestimation of clonal diversity.

The V end lost 4 bases, the J end lost 10 bases, and 31 bases lay between the germline ends. Per germline, CDR1 MGHRA and CDR2 YSYEKL. There are 19 residues in the CDR3. The protocol was immunoSEQ multiplex PCR, while the TCRdb copy is restricted to in-frame clones and leaves out a portion. This sample has some 22,000 clones, with roughly 82% found just once. This clone was counted only a few times. Its antigen is currently unknown. The clonotype comes from an adult in good health. This rearrangement joins TRBV4-1 to TRBJ2-2, with D perhaps assigned TRBD1 or TRBD2 (5 bases each). Sequenced here: peripheral blood, sampled on day 0 of AZD1222 vaccination. For the CDR3, the DNA is TGCGCCAGCAGCCCCGGGGCGGCGGCAGGGCAAACTTATTATTCGGAGCTGTTTTTT. Amino acid sequence: CASSPGAAAGQTYYSELFF.